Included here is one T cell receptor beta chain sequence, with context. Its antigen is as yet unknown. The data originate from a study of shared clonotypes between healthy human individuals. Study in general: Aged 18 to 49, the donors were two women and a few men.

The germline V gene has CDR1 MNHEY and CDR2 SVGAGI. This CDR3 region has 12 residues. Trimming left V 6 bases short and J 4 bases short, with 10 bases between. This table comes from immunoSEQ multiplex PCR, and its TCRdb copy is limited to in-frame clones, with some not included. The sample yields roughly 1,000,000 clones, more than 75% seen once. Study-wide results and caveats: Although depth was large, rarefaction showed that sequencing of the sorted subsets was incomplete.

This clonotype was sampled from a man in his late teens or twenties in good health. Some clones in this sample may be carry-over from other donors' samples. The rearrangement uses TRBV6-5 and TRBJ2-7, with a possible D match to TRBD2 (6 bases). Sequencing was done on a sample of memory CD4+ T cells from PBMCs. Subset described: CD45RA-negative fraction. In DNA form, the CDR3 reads TGTGCCAGCAGCCCCGGGAGTTACGAGCAGTACTTC. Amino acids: CASSPGSYEQYF.